What follows are 16 T cell receptor beta chains derived from one specimen sequenced in a study of blood T cell repertoires in COVID-19. Libraries were prepared by immunoSEQ multiplex PCR; TCRdb keeps only in-frame clonotypes and omits some of them. The data show fewer than 150,000 clones, under 85% seen once. Material for sequencing was PBMCs or T cells enriched from blood (not recorded which). The source is a young man who had recovered from COVID-19.

This clone was recorded many times. The rearrangement links TRBV5-4 to TRBJ1-2; 7 nucleotides agree with TRBD1. CDR3 length equals 14 residues. CDR1 SGHNT and CDR2 YYREEE come from the germline V gene (reference sequence). With 4 bases clipped from V and 2 bases from J, the junction kept 5 bases outside the gene matches. The CDR3 sequence: CASSLGQSNYGYTF. In DNA form, the CDR3 reads TGTGCCAGCAGCCTGGGACAGTCAAACTATGGCTACACCTTC.

The chain employs TRBV7-9 and TRBJ2-3; 11 nucleotides agree with TRBD2. J was trimmed by 4 bases and V by 2 bases; bases with no gene match: 5. This CDR3 has 16 residues. Germline-derived CDR1 and CDR2 are SEHNR and FQNEAQ (reference sequence). CDR3: CASSLQLAGVADTQYF. CDR3 DNA sequence: TGTGCCAGCAGCTTACAACTAGCGGGGGTTGCAGATACGCAGTATTTT.

This clone occurred once. The J gene is TRBJ1-4, the V gene TRBV21-1; the DNA was not used to check the table's D call, TRBD1. TRBV21-1 is described as a pseudogene. The CDR3 loop spans 14 amino acids. The DNA for the CDR3 is TGTGCCAGCAGCCCCGAGGACAGCAATGAAAAACTGTTTTTT. This gives the protein CASSPEDSNEKLFF.

This rearrangement joins TRBV19 to TRBJ2-5; D is perhaps TRBD2 (6 bases). Germline V gene sequence: CDR1 LNHDA, CDR2 SQIVND (reference sequence). Between the trimmed V and J ends, which lost 3 bases and 1 base, there was a span of 6 bases. The CDR3 consists of 13 residues. CDR3: CASSMGGQETQYF. DNA of the CDR3: TGTGCCAGTAGTATGGGGGGCCAAGAGACCCAGTACTTC. The full variable domain, with the rest looked up from reference TRBV19 and TRBJ2-5, is DGGITQSPKYLFRKEGQNVTLSCEQNLNHDAMYWYRQDPGQGLRLIYYSQIVNDFQKGDIAEGYSVSREKKESFPLTVTSAQKNPTAFYLCASSMGGQETQYFGPGTRLLVL.

This chain uses TRBV3-1 (or the pseudogene TRBV3-2) with TRBJ1-1; D gene uncertain. The germline CDR1 and CDR2 sequences are LGHDT and YNNKEL (reference sequence). CDR3 length equals 14 residues. The V end lost 1 base, the J end lost 1 base, and 7 bases lay between the germline ends. The CDR3 DNA reads TGTGCCAGCAGCCAAGGGACTGGGAACACTGAAGCTTTCTTT. Amino acids: CASSQGTGNTEAFF.

The chain joins TRBV5-4 to TRBJ1-4; 8 nucleotides line up with TRBD1. Looked up from germline, CDR1 is SGHNT and CDR2 is YYREEE (reference sequence). The CDR3 is made up of 15 amino acids. The trim removed 0 bases at V and 6 bases at J, leaving 4 bases unmatched. The CDR3 spells CASSLVAGGDEKLFF. The DNA for the CDR3 is TGTGCCAGCAGCTTGGTCGCAGGGGGCGATGAAAAACTGTTTTTT.

This chain connects TRBV10-3 to TRBJ1-2; unclear D gene. The germline V and J ends were trimmed by 2 bases and 5 bases, with 18 bases remaining between them. This CDR3 contains 16 residues. CDR1 and CDR2 from the germline V gene are ENHRY and SYGVKD. The CDR3 sequence is CAISEGRGGLEYGYTF. CDR3 DNA: TGTGCCATCAGTGAGGGGCGGGGAGGCCTTGAATATGGCTACACCTTC.

This clone was seen once. This chain uses TRBV7-2 with TRBJ2-1; possible D gene TRBD1, 5 bases. Germline assignment: CDR1 SGHTA and CDR2 FQGNSA. V lost 1 base and J lost 6, with 10 bases in between. This CDR3 region has 14 residues. The CDR3 bases are TGTGCCAGCAGCTTAGTGGTAGGGGTCAATGAGCAGTTCTTC. It specifies CASSLVVGVNEQFF.

This clone was counted a few times. In nucleotides, the CDR3 is TGCGCCAGCAGCTTGGAAGCAGGGCAAACTGAAGCTTTCTTT. Its translation is CASSLEAGQTEAFF. This chain connects TRBV5-1 to TRBJ1-1; a weak D match, TRBD1 (5 bases). The CDR3 consists of 14 residues. The germline V and J ends were trimmed by 0 bases and 5 bases, with 11 bases remaining between them. Germline CDR1 SGHRS, CDR2 YFSETQ.

CDR3 protein: CSVPHEAGNGYTF. The DNA of the CDR3 is TGCAGCGTTCCCCACGAGGCAGGGAACGGCTACACCTTC. This rearrangement joins TRBV29-1 to TRBJ1-2, with D maybe TRBD1 (5 bases). Trimming removed 5 bases at V and 8 bases at J, with 18 bases between. This CDR3 contains 13 residues. Germline CDR1 SQVTM, CDR2 ANQGSEA.

The CDR3 DNA is TGTGCCAGCAGCTTGAGCCAGGCCGCTTATGGCTACACCTTC. It encodes CASSLSQAAYGYTF. The chain uses TRBV5-6 and TRBJ1-2; no clear D. The CDR3 runs 14 residues. Germline lookup yields CDR1 SGHDT and CDR2 YYEEEE. Trimming pared 1 base from V and 5 bases from J, leaving 12 bases between. The whole variable domain, remainder taken from reference TRBV5-6 and TRBJ1-2, is DAGVTQSPTHLIKTRGQQVTLRCSPKSGHDTVSWYQQALGQGPQFIFQYYEEEERQRGNFPDRFSGHQFPNYSSELNVNALLLGDSALYLCASSLSQAAYGYTFGSGTRLTVV.

The chain joins TRBV10-3 to TRBJ1-5; D is possibly TRBD1 (5 bases). Germline V CDR1 and CDR2: ENHRY, SYGVKD. The ends were cut back, 0 bases at V and 7 bases at J, with 13 bases in the middle. The CDR3 loop spans 15 amino acids. The CDR3 DNA sequence: TGTGCCATCAGTGAGTCTATCGGGGGTGGGCAGCCCCAGCATTTT. Translated: CAISESIGGGQPQHF.

This sequence joins TRBV29-1 and TRBJ2-1, with 15 bases aligning to TRBD2. Unmatched junction bases numbered 8, after V lost 6 bases and J lost 8 bases. This CDR3 comprises 15 residues. Per the germline V gene, CDR1 is SQVTM and CDR2 is ANQGSEA. The CDR3 reads CSVEGLAGGVDEQFF. The DNA for the CDR3 is TGCAGCGTGGAGGGACTAGCGGGAGGAGTTGATGAGCAGTTCTTC.

The rearrangement links TRBV4-2 to TRBJ2-3, with D unresolved. Trimming cost V 4 bases and J 2 bases, with 13 bases left between them. This CDR3 is built from 15 residues. Germline lookup yields CDR1 LGHNA and CDR2 YNFKEQ. CDR3 sequence (DNA): TGTGCCAGCAGCCGCCCTGACGGAGTCACAGATACGCAGTATTTT. Translated: CASSRPDGVTDTQYF.

The chain is built from TRBV9 and TRBJ1-1, with D perhaps TRBD1 (6 bases). The germline gives CDR1 SGDLS, CDR2 YYNGEE. The ends were cut back, 0 bases at V and 2 bases at J, with 11 bases in the middle. This CDR3 has 15 amino acids. CDR3 coding DNA: TGTGCCAGCAGCGTAGCTACAGGGCTAAACACTGAAGCTTTCTTT. Translation gives CASSVATGLNTEAFF.

The V gene is TRBV19, the J gene TRBJ1-6; D may be TRBD1 (6 bases). CDR1 is LNHDA and CDR2 is SQIVND in the germline V gene (reference sequence). The CDR3 loop spans 14 amino acids. V was trimmed by 7 bases and J by 7 bases, leaving 14 bases between them. In DNA, the CDR3 is TGTGCCAGTATGGGCACAGGGTCGAATTCACCCCTCCACTTT. It is translated as CASMGTGSNSPLHF.